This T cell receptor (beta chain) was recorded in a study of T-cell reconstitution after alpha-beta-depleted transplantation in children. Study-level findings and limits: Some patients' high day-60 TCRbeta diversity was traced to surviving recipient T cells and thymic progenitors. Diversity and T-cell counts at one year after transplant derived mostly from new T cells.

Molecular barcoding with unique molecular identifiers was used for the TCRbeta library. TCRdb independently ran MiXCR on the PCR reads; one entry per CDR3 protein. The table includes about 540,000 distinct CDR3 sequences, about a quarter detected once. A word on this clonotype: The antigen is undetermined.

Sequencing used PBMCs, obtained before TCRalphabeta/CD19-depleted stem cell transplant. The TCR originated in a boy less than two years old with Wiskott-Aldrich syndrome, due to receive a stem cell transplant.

The CDR3 DNA reads TGTGCCAGCAGACGGACAGGGACCTATGGCTACACCTTC. Its translation is CASRRTGTYGYTF. This chain links TRBV6-6 with TRBJ1-2; 8 bases match TRBD1. After removal of 6 bases from V and 4 bases from J, the junction contained 4 bases not matched to a gene. The CDR3 spans 13 residues. CDR1 is MNHNY, CDR2 SVGAGI, per germline (reference sequence).